This TCR beta chain comes out of a study of PD-L1 blockade in urothelial cancer. TCRdb's table, derived via immunoSEQ multiplex PCR, lists solely in-frame clones and lacks some. This table holds some 27,000 clones, roughly 76% found once. The CDR3 covers 15 residues. Germline values: CDR1 LGHNA, CDR2 YNFKEQ. V lost 1 base to trimming and J lost 4 bases, with 13 bases between them. This TCR was sampled from a man aged 50 or older with urothelial cancer. The material was PBMCs, obtained around atezolizumab (anti-PD-L1) treatment. The chain is built from TRBV4-2 and TRBJ1-2; D is possibly TRBD1 (6 bases). The CDR3 sequence is CASSQVAQGPYGYTF. In DNA, the CDR3 is TGTGCCAGCAGCCAAGTTGCACAGGGCCCCTATGGCTACACCTTC.